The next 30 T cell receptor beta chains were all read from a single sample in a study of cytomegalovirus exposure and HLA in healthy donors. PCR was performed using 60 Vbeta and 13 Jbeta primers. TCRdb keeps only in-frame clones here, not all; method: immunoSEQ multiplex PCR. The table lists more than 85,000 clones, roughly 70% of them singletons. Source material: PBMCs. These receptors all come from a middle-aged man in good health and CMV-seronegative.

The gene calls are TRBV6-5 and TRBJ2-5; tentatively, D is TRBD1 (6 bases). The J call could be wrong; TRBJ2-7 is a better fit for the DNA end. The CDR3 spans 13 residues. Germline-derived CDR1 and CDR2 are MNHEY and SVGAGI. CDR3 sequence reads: CASSRSNRDEQYF. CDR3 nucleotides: TGTGCCAGCAGTCGATCGAACAGGGACGAGCAGTACTTC.

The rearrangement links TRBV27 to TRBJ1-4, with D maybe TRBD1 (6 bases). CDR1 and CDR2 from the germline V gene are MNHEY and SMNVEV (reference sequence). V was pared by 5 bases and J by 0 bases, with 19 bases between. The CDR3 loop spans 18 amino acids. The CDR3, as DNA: TGTGCCAGCAGTCCTTACACCCAGGGGTATGCAACTAATGAAAAACTGTTTTTT. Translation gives CASSPYTQGYATNEKLFF.

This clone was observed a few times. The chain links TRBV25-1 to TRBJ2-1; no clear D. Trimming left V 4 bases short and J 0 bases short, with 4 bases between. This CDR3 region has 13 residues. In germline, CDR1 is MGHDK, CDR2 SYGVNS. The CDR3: CASSGLSYNEQFF. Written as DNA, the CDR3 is TGTGCCAGCAGTGGACTCTCCTACAATGAGCAGTTCTTC.

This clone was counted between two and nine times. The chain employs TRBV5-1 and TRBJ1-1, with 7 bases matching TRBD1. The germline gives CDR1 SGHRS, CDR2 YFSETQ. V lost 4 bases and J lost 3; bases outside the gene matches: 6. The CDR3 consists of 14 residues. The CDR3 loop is CASSTWDSYTEAFF. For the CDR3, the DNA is TGCGCCAGCAGCACCTGGGACAGCTACACTGAAGCTTTCTTT.

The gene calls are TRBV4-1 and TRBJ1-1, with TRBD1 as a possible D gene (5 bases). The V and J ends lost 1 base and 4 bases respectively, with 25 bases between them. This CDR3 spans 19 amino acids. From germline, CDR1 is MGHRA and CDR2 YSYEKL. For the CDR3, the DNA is TGCGCCAGCAGCCAAGGCCCGCCGGGGGAATTGTCGGGTGTCACTGAAGCTTTCTTT. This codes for CASSQGPPGELSGVTEAFF.

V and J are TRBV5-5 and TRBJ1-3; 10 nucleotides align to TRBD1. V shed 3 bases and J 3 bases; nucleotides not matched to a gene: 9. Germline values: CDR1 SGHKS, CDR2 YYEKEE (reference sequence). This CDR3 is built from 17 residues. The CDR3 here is CASSSTPDRGFGNTIYF. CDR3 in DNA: TGTGCCAGCAGCTCCACCCCGGACAGGGGGTTTGGAAACACCATATATTTT.

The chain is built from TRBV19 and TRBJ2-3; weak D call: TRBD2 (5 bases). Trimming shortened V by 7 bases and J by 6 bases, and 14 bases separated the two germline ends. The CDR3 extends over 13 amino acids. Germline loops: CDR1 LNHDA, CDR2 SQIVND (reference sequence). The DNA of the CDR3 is TGTGCCAGTACCCCGGACTCCGAGGATACGCAGTATTTT. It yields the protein CASTPDSEDTQYF.

The CDR3 here is CASSLRLAGIHEQYF. CDR3 coding DNA: TGTGCCAGCAGCTTAAGACTAGCGGGGATCCACGAGCAGTACTTC. V and J are TRBV7-8 and TRBJ2-7, with 11 bases identical to TRBD2. Trimming took 2 bases from V and 5 from J; bases not matched to a gene: 5. This CDR3 has 15 residues. The germline V gene has CDR1 SGHVS and CDR2 FQNEAQ. Full variable domain (rest looked up from reference TRBV7-8 and TRBJ2-7): GAGVSQSPRYKVAKRGQDVALRCDPISGHVSLFWYQQALGQGPEFLTYFQNEAQLDKSGLPSDRFFAERPEGSVSTLKIQRTQQEDSAVYLCASSLRLAGIHEQYFGPGTRLTVT.

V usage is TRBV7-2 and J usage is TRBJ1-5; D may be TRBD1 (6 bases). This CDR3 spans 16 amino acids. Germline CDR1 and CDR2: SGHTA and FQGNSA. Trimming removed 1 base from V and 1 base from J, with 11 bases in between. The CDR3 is CASSLEGVRSNQPQHF. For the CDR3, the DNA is TGTGCCAGCAGCTTAGAGGGGGTGAGGAGCAATCAGCCCCAGCATTTT.

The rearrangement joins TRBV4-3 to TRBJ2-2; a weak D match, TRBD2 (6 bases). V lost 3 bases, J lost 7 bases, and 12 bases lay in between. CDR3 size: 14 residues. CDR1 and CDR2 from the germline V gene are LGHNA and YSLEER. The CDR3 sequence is CASSHNTGDGELFF. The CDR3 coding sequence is TGCGCCAGCAGCCACAATACGGGGGACGGGGAGCTGTTTTTT.

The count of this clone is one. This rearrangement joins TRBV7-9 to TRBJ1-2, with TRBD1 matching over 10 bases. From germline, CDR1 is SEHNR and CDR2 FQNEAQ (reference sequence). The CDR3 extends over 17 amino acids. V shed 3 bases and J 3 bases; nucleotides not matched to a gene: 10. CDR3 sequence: CASSFNRDRGTDYGYTF. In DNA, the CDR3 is TGTGCCAGCAGCTTCAACCGGGACAGGGGCACGGACTATGGCTACACCTTC.

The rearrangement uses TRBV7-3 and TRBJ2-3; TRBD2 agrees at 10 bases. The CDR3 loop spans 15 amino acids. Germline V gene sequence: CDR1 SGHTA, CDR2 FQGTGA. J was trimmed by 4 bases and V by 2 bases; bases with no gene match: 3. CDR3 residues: CASSLGTSVPDTQYF. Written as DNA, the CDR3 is TGTGCCAGCAGCTTAGGGACTAGCGTGCCAGATACGCAGTATTTT. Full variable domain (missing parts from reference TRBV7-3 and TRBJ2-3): GAGVSQTPSNKVTEKGKYVELRCDPISGHTALYWYRQSLGQGPEFLIYFQGTGAADDSGLPNDRFFAVRPEGSVSTLKIQRTERGDSAVYLCASSLGTSVPDTQYFGPGTRLTVL.

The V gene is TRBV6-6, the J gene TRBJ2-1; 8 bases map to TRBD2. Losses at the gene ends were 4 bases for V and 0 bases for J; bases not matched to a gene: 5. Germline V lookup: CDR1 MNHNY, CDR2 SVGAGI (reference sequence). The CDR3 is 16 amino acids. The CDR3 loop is CASSSSGGSSYNEQFF. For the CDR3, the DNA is TGTGCCAGCAGTTCCAGCGGGGGAAGCTCCTACAATGAGCAGTTCTTC.

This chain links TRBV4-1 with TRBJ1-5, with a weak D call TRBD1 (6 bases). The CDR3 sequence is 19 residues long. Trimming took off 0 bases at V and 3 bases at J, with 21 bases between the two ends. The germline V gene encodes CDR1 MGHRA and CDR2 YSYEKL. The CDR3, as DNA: TGCGCCAGCAGCCAAGATCTGGGGGGAGGGGGGACTTCCAATCAGCCCCAGCATTTT. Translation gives CASSQDLGGGGTSNQPQHF.

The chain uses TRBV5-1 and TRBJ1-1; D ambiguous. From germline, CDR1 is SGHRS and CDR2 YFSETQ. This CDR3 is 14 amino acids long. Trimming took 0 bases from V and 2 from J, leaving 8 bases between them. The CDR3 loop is CASSLGGFNTEAFF. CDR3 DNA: TGCGCCAGCAGCTTGGGAGGATTTAACACTGAAGCTTTCTTT.

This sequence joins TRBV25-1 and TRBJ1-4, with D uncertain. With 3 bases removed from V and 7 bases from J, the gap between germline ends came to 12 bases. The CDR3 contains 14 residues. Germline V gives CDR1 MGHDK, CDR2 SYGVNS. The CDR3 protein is CASSDRRTPEKLFF. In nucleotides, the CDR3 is TGTGCCAGCAGTGACCGACGGACTCCTGAAAAACTGTTTTTT.

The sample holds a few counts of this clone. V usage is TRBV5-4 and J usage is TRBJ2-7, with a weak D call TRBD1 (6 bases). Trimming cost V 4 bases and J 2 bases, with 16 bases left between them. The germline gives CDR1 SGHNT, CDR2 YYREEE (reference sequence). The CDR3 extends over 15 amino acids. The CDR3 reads CASSPNRQVTYEQYF. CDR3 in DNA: TGTGCCAGCAGCCCCAATAGACAGGTCACCTACGAGCAGTACTTC.

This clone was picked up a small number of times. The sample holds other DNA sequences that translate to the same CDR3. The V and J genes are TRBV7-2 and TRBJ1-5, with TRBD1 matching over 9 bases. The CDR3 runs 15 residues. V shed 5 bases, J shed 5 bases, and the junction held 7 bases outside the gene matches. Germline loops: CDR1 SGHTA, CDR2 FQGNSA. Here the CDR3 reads CASSREGQGDQPQHF. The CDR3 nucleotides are TGTGCCAGCAGCCGGGAGGGACAGGGTGATCAGCCCCAGCATTTT. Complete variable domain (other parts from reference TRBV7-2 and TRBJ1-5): GAGVSQSPSNKVTEKGKDVELRCDPISGHTALYWYRQSLGQGLEFLIYFQGNSAPDKSGLPSDRFSAERTGGSVSTLTIQRTQQEDSAVYLCASSREGQGDQPQHFGDGTRLSIL.

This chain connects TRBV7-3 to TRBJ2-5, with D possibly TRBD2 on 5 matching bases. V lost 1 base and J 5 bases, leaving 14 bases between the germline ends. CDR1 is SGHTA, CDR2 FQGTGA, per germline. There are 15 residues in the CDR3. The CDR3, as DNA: TGTGCCAGCAGCTTAATGGGGAGAGGGATGGAGACCCAGTACTTC. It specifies CASSLMGRGMETQYF.

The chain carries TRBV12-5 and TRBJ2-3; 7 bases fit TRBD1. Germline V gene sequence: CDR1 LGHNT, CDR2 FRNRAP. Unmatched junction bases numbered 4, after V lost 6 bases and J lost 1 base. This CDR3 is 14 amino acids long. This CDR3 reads CASGLGQGTDTQYF. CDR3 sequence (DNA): TGTGCTAGTGGCCTAGGACAGGGCACAGATACGCAGTATTTT. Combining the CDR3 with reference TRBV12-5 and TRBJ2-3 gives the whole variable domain DARVTQTPRHKVTEMGQEVTMRCQPILGHNTVFWYRQTMMQGLELLAYFRNRAPLDDSGMPKDRFSAEMPDATLATLKIQPSEPRDSAVYFCASGLGQGTDTQYFGPGTRLTVL.

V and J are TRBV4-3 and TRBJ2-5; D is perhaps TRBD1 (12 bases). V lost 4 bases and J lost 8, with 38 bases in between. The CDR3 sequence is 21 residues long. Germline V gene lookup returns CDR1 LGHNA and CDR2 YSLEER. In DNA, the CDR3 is TGCGCCAGCAGCCGAGGGACAGGGGGCCAAGCACGTAGCGGGGGGGCTGAAACCCAGTACTTC. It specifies CASSRGTGGQARSGGAETQYF.

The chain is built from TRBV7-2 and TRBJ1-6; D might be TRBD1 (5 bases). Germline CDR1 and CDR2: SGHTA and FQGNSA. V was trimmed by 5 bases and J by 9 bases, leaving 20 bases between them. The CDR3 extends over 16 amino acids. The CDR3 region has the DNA TGTGCCAGCAGCCTCGGCAGCGACGGGGGGATTTCACCCCTCCACTTT. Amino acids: CASSLGSDGGISPLHF.

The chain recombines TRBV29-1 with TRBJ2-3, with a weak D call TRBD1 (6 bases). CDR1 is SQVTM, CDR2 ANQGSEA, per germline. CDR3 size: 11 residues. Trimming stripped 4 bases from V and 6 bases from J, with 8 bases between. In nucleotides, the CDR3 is TGCAGCGTTGGTACAGGGGATACGCAGTATTTT. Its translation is CSVGTGDTQYF.

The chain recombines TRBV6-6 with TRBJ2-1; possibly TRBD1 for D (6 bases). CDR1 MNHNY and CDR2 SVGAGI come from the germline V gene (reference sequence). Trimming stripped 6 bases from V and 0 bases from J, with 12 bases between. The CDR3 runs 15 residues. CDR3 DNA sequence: TGTGCCAGCAGCTTTACAGGGAGCTCCTACAATGAGCAGTTCTTC. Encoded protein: CASSFTGSSYNEQFF.

CDR3: CASILAGGSTDTQYF. CDR3 sequence (DNA): TGTGCCAGCATTTTAGCGGGGGGATCCACAGATACGCAGTATTTT. The genes are TRBV7-9 and TRBJ2-3; TRBD2 matches 10 bases. The trim removed 7 bases at V and 2 bases at J, leaving 6 bases unmatched. Germline V lookup: CDR1 SEHNR, CDR2 FQNEAQ (reference sequence). The CDR3 totals 15 residues. Combining the CDR3 with reference TRBV7-9 and TRBJ2-3 gives the whole variable domain DTGVSQNPRHKITKRGQNVTFRCDPISEHNRLYWYRQTLGQGPEFLTYFQNEAQLEKSRLLSDRFSAERPKGSFSTLEIQRTEQGDSAMYLCASILAGGSTDTQYFGPGTRLTVL.

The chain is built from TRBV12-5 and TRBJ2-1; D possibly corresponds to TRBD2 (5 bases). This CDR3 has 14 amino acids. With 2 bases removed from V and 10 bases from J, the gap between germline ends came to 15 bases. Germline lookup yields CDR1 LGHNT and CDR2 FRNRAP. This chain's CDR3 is CASGLPENEGEQFF. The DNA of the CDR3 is TGTGCTAGTGGTTTGCCGGAAAATGAGGGCGAGCAGTTCTTC.

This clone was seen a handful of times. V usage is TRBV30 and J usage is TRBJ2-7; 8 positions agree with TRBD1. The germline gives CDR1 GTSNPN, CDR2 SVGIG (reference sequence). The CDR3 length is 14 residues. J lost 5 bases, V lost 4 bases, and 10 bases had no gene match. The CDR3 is CAWTSMTGVHEQYF. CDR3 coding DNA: TGTGCCTGGACTTCCATGACAGGGGTACACGAGCAGTACTTC.

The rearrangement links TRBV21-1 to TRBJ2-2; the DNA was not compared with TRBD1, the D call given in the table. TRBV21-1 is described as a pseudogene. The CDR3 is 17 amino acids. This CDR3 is CASSKACYRAYTGELFF. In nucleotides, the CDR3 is TGTGCCAGCAGCAAGGCCTGCTACAGGGCCTACACCGGGGAGCTGTTTTTT.

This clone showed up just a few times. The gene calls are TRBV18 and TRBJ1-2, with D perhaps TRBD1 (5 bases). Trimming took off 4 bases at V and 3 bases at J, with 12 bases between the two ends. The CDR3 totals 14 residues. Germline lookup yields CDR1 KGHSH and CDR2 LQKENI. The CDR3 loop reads CASSRTTQDYGYTF. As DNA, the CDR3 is TGTGCCAGCTCACGAACAACACAGGACTATGGCTACACCTTC. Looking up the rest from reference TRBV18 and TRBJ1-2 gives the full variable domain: NAGVMQNPRHLVRRRGQEARLRCSPMKGHSHVYWYRQLPEEGLKFMVYLQKENIIDESGMPKERFSAEFPKEGPSILRIQQVVRGDSAAYFCASSRTTQDYGYTFGSGTRLTVV.

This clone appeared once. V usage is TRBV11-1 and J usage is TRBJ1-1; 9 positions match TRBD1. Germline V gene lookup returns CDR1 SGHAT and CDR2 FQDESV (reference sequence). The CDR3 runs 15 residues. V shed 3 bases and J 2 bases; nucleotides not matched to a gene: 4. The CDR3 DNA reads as TGTGCCAGCAGCTTGGGACAGGGTGGAAACACTGAAGCTTTCTTT. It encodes CASSLGQGGNTEAFF.